The source of this T cell receptor (beta chain) is a study of T cells in localized non-small cell lung cancer. Profiled with immunoSEQ multiplex PCR; TCRdb holds only in-frame clones, not every one. Here the sample spans approximately 40,000 clones, about 87% being singletons. As for this clone: Its antigen is unknown.

Study-level findings and limits: Clonality peaked in uninvolved adjacent lung rather than tumor. Higher T cell density in the blood was associated with longer overall survival, whereas higher adjacent-lung clonality associated with shorter survival.

This CDR3 contains 14 residues. CDR1 is SGHRS and CDR2 is YFSETQ in the germline V gene. Trimming shortened V by 2 bases and J by 8 bases, and 13 bases separated the two germline ends. This TCR was sampled from a man aged 18 to 49 with stage I lung adenocarcinoma. The chain employs TRBV5-1 and TRBJ1-4, with unresolved D. Sequencing used peripheral blood, obtained before any cancer treatment. The CDR3: CASSFGVTHEKLFF. The CDR3 DNA follows: TGCGCCAGCAGCTTTGGGGTAACCCACGAAAAACTGTTTTTT.